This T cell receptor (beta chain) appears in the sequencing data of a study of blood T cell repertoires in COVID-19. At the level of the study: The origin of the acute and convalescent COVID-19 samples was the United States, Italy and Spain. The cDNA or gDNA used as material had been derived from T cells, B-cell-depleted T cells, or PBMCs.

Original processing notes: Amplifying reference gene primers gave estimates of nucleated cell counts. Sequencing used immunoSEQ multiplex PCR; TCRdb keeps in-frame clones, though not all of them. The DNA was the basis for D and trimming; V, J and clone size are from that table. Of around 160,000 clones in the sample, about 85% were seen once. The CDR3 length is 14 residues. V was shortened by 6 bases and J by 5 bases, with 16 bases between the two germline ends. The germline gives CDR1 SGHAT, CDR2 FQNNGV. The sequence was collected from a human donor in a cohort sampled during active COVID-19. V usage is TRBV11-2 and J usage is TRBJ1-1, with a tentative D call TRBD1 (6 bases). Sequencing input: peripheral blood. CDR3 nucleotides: TGTGCCAGCAGTCGGAACAGGGAGGGTACTGAAGCTTTCTTT. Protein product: CASSRNREGTEAFF.